Below are 18 T cell receptor beta chains sequenced from a single sample in a study of CD8+CD57+ T cells in acquired aplastic anemia (dated by TCRdb to the late 2010s). For sequencing, an Illumina HiSeq 2000 was employed. TCR beta VDJ combination and CDR3 sequence profiling used genomic DNA as the template. TCRdb's own reprocessing of the public reads used fastp at Q25 and MiXCR and kept productive beta chains. CDR3 protein duplicates are merged, each entry listing the most common genes and DNA. In this sample the table shows about 420,000 distinct CDR3 sequences, about two thirds of which occur a single time. 4% of the sample is taken by the ten largest. Sequenced material: sorted CD4+, CD8+, or CD8+CD57+ T cells (not recorded which) from PBMCs. Receptor source: a human donor in good health, serving as a control.

This clonotype was counted ten times or more. V gene TRBV7-8 combines with J gene TRBJ2-5; TRBD2 might be the D (6 bases). With 4 bases removed from V and 4 bases from J, the gap between germline ends came to 10 bases. CDR3 length: 13 residues. Germline V gives CDR1 SGHVS, CDR2 FQNEAQ. In nucleotides, the CDR3 is TGTGCCAGCAGCTCGATCGGGGGAGAGACCCAGTACTTC. This codes for CASSSIGGETQYF.

This clonotype was found many times. The J gene is TRBJ1-6, the V gene TRBV19, with 8 nucleotides matching TRBD1. CDR1 is LNHDA and CDR2 is SQIVND in the germline V gene (reference sequence). The CDR3 extends over 14 amino acids. J was trimmed by 10 bases and V by 6 bases; bases with no gene match: 8. The CDR3 coding sequence is TGTGCCAGTAGCGTAACAGGGGGAGGGTCACCCCTCCACTTT. Translated, it gives CASSVTGGGSPLHF.

As for this clonotype: Relative to the germline gene, one junction end is altered; a read error may explain this. The CDR3 nucleotides read TGTGCCAGCAGCTTAGAGGAGGCCTACGAGCCGTACTTC. It yields the protein CASSLEEAYEPYF. The chain links TRBV7-2 to TRBJ2-7; a weak D match, TRBD2 (5 bases). CDR3 length equals 13 residues. CDR1 SGHTA and CDR2 FQGNSA come from the germline V gene.

The rearrangement links TRBV7-7 to TRBJ1-5, with TRBD1 as a possible D gene (5 bases). With 4 bases removed from V and 9 bases from J, the gap between germline ends came to 25 bases. The CDR3 sequence is 17 residues long. Germline CDR1 reads SSHAT; CDR2 reads FNYEAQ (reference sequence). The CDR3 DNA reads as TGTGCCAGCAGCTCAGGAACAGGAGGATTTAAAAAACTGCCCCAGCATTTT. Translating it yields CASSSGTGGFKKLPQHF.

Points on this clonotype: The limits of the CDR3 on the DNA are not certain, so only TCRdb's listed CDR3 is given. The chain carries TRBV7-2 and TRBJ1-1; TRBD1, as called in the table, went unchecked against the DNA. Germline lookup yields CDR1 SGHTA and CDR2 FQGNSA. 15 amino acids form the CDR3, both terminal residues included. CDR3 loop: CASSFGGGITSEDFF.

The chain joins TRBV12-3 or TRBV12-4 to TRBJ2-7, with TRBD2 identical over 8 bases. The CDR3 length is 14 residues. The trim removed 10 bases at V and 3 bases at J, leaving 11 bases unmatched. Here the CDR3 DNA reads TGTGCCACCACCGAGTCGGGACTAGTCTACGAGCAGTACTTC. Its protein is CATTESGLVYEQYF.

This clonotype occurred a few times. This chain uses TRBV28 with TRBJ1-6; D gene unclear. From germline, CDR1 is MDHEN and CDR2 SYDVKM. The CDR3 is made up of 16 amino acids. V was cut by 6 bases and J by 1 base, with 13 bases left in between. CDR3 protein: CASRLPLGSYNSPLHF. CDR3 nucleotide sequence: TGTGCCAGCAGGTTACCCTTAGGTTCCTATAATTCACCCCTCCACTTT.

Written as DNA, the CDR3 is TGTGCCTGGAGCAGGGGTGCGGTCGGTGTAAGCTCCTATAATTCACCCCTCCACTTT. Protein: CAWSRGAVGVSSYNSPLHF. This rearrangement joins TRBV5-6 to TRBJ1-6; D might be TRBD1 (6 bases). The germline V and J ends were trimmed by 10 bases and 0 bases, with 26 bases remaining between them. The CDR3 is made up of 19 amino acids. CDR1 and CDR2 (germline): SGHDT, YYEEEE.

This clonotype was recorded a few times. A much larger clone is a single base away; this may be a read error. This sequence joins TRBV16 and TRBJ1-1, with 8 positions matching TRBD1. Germline CDR1 and CDR2: KGHSY and FQNENV. The CDR3 has 15 residues. The CDR3 loop reads CASSQGRGQDTKAFF. CDR3 DNA: TGTGCCAGCAGCCAGGGCAGGGGGCAGGACACTAAAGCTTTCTTT. Supplemented by reference TRBV16 and TRBJ1-1, the full variable domain reads GEEVAQTPKHLVRGEGQKAKLYCAPIKGHSYVFWYQQVLKNEFKFLISFQNENVFDETGMPKERFSAKCLPNSPCSLEIQATKLEDSAVYFCASSQGRGQDTKAFFGQGTRLTVV.

The J gene is TRBJ2-7, the V gene TRBV29-1, with D possibly matching TRBD2 (5 bases). V was pared by 1 base and J by 5 bases, with 15 bases between. Germline values: CDR1 SQVTM, CDR2 ANQGSEA. The CDR3 has 14 residues. The CDR3 DNA reads as TGCAGCGTTGAAGGACTTCGGAGGTGTCACGAGCAGTACTTC. It specifies CSVEGLRRCHEQYF.

The genes are TRBV6-2 or TRBV6-3 and TRBJ1-1; weak D call: TRBD1 (5 bases). The germline V and J ends were trimmed by 7 bases and 3 bases, with 21 bases remaining between them. This CDR3 spans 16 amino acids. Germline V CDR1 and CDR2: MNHEY, SVGEGT. This CDR3 reads CASTELAGVWDTEAFF. The CDR3 bases are TGTGCCAGCACCGAACTTGCGGGGGTGTGGGACACTGAAGCTTTCTTT.

In DNA form, the CDR3 reads TGTGCCACCAGTGAGCCAGGGAAGCAAGAGACCCAGTACTTC. Encoded protein: CATSEPGKQETQYF. The V gene is TRBV24-1, the J gene TRBJ2-5; possible D gene TRBD1, 5 bases. Germline V gene data show CDR1 as KGHDR and CDR2 as SFDVKD. V lost 4 bases to trimming and J lost 2 bases, with 10 bases between them. This CDR3 contains 14 residues.

The chain is built from TRBV7-2 and TRBJ2-3; unclear D gene. The CDR3 has 13 amino acids. V lost 8 bases to trimming and J lost 2 bases, with 11 bases between them. Germline V gene lookup returns CDR1 SGHTA and CDR2 FQGNSA. The CDR3 DNA reads as TGTGCCAGCGGCCCACCCCACACAGATACGCAGTATTTT. Its protein is CASGPPHTDTQYF.

The CDR3 region has the DNA TGCAGTGCTAGACCCGGGACAGGGGAATATGAGCAGTTCTTC. Its translation is CSARPGTGEYEQFF. The chain couples TRBV20-1 to TRBJ2-1, with 10 bases aligning to TRBD1. Trimming at V came to 2 bases and at J to 8 bases, leaving 6 bases not matched to a gene. CDR3 length: 14 residues. The germline V gene has CDR1 DFQATT and CDR2 SNEGSKA (reference sequence).

This clonotype was detected once. The rearrangement joins TRBV7-7 to TRBJ2-7; maybe TRBD1 (6 bases). Trimming cost V 1 base and J 7 bases, with 23 bases left between them. The CDR3 consists of 17 residues. From germline, CDR1 is SSHAT and CDR2 FNYEAQ (reference sequence). This chain's CDR3 is CASSLDWRRGNEQEQYF. The CDR3 bases are TGTGCCAGCAGCTTAGACTGGCGCAGGGGAAACGAGCAGGAGCAGTACTTC. Full variable domain (missing parts from reference TRBV7-7 and TRBJ2-7): GAGVSQSPRYKVTKRGQDVTLRCDPISSHATLYWYQQALGQGPEFLTYFNYEAQPDKSGLPSDRFSAERPEGSISTLTIQRTEQRDSAMYRCASSLDWRRGNEQEQYFGPGTRLTVT.

The V and J genes are TRBV20-1 and TRBJ2-6, with D possibly TRBD2 on 7 matching bases. This CDR3 contains 16 residues. The V end was cut by 8 bases, the J end by 5 bases, with 22 bases between. Germline V gives CDR1 DFQATT, CDR2 SNEGSKA (reference sequence). The CDR3 loop is CSPRGGATARANVLTF. CDR3 nucleotides: TGCAGTCCGAGAGGGGGGGCAACGGCAAGGGCCAACGTCCTGACTTTC.

Concerning this clonotype: The germline gene is not matched at one end of the junction; a read error may be the cause. This chain links TRBV7-9 with TRBJ2-7, with D maybe TRBD1 (6 bases). The CDR3 is 15 amino acids. The V gene's germline CDR1 is SEHNR and CDR2 FQNEAQ (reference sequence). DNA of the CDR3: TGTGCCAGCAGCCCCCACAGGGAGCTGACCTTGGCGCAACCCTTC. The encoded protein is CASSPHRELTLAQPF.

Turning to this clonotype: This CDR3 is missing its conserved last phenylalanine or tryptophan, likely due to a read error. The limits of the CDR3 on the DNA are not certain, so only TCRdb's listed CDR3 is given. The chain carries TRBV2 and TRBJ2-7; the D call in the table, TRBD1, was not verified against the DNA. Germline loops: CDR1 SNHLY, CDR2 FYNNEI. The CDR3 contains 15 residues when both ends are counted. CDR3: CASREGQGISCQEDL.